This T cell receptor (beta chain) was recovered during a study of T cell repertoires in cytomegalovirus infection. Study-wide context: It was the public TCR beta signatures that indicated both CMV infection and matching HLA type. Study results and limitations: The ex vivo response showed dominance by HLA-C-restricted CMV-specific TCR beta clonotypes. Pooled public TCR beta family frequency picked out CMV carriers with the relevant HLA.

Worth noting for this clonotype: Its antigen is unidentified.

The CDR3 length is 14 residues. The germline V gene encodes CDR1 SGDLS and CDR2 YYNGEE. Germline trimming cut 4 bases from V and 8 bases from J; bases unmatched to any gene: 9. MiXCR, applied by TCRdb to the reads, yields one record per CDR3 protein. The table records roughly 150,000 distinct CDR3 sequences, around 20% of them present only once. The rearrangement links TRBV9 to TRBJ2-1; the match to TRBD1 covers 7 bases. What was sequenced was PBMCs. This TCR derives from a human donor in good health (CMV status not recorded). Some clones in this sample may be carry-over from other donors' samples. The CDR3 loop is CASSQGVLRDEQFF. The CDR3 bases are TGTGCCAGCAGCCAGGGGGTCCTCAGGGATGAGCAGTTCTTC.